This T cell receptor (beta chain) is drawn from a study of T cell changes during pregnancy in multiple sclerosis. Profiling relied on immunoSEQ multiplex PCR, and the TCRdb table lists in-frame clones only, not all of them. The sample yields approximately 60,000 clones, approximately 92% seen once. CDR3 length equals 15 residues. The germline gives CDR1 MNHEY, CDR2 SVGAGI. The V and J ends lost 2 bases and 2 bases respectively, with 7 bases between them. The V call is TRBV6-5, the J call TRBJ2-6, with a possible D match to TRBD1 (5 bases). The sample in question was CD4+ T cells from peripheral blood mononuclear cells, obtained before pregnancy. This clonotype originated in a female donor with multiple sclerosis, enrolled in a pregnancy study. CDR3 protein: CASSYGRAGANVLTF. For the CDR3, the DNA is TGTGCCAGCAGTTACGGCAGGGCTGGGGCCAACGTCCTGACTTTC.